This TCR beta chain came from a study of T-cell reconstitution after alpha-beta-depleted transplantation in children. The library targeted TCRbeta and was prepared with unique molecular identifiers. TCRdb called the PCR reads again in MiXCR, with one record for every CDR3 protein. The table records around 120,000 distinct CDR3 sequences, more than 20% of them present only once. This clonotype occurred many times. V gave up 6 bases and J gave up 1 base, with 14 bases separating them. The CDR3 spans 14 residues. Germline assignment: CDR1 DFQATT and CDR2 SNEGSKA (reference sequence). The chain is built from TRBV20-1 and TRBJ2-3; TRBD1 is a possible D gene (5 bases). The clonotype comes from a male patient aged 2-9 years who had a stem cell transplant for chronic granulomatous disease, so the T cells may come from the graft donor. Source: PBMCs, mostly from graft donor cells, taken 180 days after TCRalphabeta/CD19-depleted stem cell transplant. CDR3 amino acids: CSARRQPGTDTQYF. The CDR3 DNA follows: TGCAGTGCCAGAAGACAGCCGGGCACAGATACGCAGTATTTT.